The T cell receptor (beta chain) described here comes from a study of blood T cell repertoires in COVID-19. Study details: There were acute and convalescent COVID-19 samples, and they came from the United States, Italy and Spain. T cells, B-cell-depleted T cells, or PBMCs supplied cDNA or gDNA.

Participant ages covered roughly 18 to 89 years across about two dozen US areas. Assay: immunoSEQ multiplex PCR; the TCRdb copy retains only in-frame clones and omits some. The sample has under 350,000 clones, around 86% seen once. The CDR3 spans 12 residues. With 3 bases removed from V and 8 bases from J, the gap between germline ends came to 10 bases. The V gene's germline CDR1 is KGHSH and CDR2 LQKENI. The TCR comes from a middle-aged woman with acute COVID-19. Material: PBMCs or T cells enriched from blood (not recorded which). The V and J genes are TRBV18 and TRBJ1-2, with no clear D. Written as DNA, the CDR3 is TGTGCCAGCTCACCTTCCAGCGGGGGCTACACCTTC. It yields the protein CASSPSSGGYTF.